A selection of T cell receptor beta chains follows, all from one sample in a study of a mutant IDH1 vaccine in newly diagnosed glioma. Antigens for these TCRs are unknown. The assay was immunoSEQ multiplex PCR, and TCRdb's table has in-frame clones only and misses some. The table includes some 10,000 clones, about nine tenths detected once. The sample was PBMCs, taken from a glioma patient whose treatment included an IDH1 peptide vaccine. The receptor set was obtained from a woman aged 35 to 49 with glioma. Some clones in this sample may be carry-over from other donors' samples. Both conserved end residues are part of each CDR3. Each record gives: D gene, J gene, V gene, clone size, CDR3 DNA, CDR3 protein. A D gene is named only where the DNA matches it firmly. Clone sizes are given selectively: once, few, many, or a class where the clone is expanded.

.,TRBJ2-3,TRBV7-8,.,TGTGCCAGCAGCTTGGGGGGAGGCAGGGATACGCAGTATTTT,CASSLGGGRDTQYF
TRBD1,TRBJ1-1,TRBV5-1,.,TGCGCCAGCAGTTTCCTACAGGGGGCAAACACTGAAGCTTTCTTT,CASSFLQGANTEAFF
TRBD1,TRBJ1-1,TRBV19,.,TGTGCCAGTAGTATGGGGGGACAGGGGGCTCCGTGGGCTGAAGCTTTCTTT,CASSMGGQGAPWAEAFF
.,TRBJ1-5,TRBV19,.,TGTGCCAGTAGGCATCCAGGGGGCAATCAGCCCCAGCATTTT,CASRHPGGNQPQHF
TRBD2,TRBJ2-1,TRBV5-6,once,TGTGCCAGCAGCTTGGGCGGTGGGAGGGCCCTTGACGATGAGCAGTTCTTC,CASSLGGGRALDDEQFF
TRBD2,TRBJ2-5,TRBV9,.,TGTGCCAGCAGCGTAGAGATTGGTAGCGGGAAGTACCAAGAGACCCAGTACTTC,CASSVEIGSGKYQETQYF
.,TRBJ2-1,TRBV5-1,.,TGCGCCAGCAGCCCCCCACGGGACGGCCTATACAATGAGCAGTTCTTC,CASSPPRDGLYNEQFF
.,TRBJ2-4,TRBV6-6,.,TGTGCCAGCAGTTACTCAGCGGAAGCCAAAAACATTCAGTACTTC,CASSYSAEAKNIQYF
TRBD2,TRBJ2-1,TRBV4-2,.,TGTGCCAGCAGCCAAGGGCTAGCGGGAGTTTATGAGCAGTTCTTC,CASSQGLAGVYEQFF
.,TRBJ1-1,TRBV14,few,TGTGCCAGCAGCCCGGTGGGACGGAAGACCAATGAAGCTTTCTTT,CASSPVGRKTNEAFF
TRBD1,TRBJ2-3,TRBV6-5,once,TGTGCCAGCAGGAACAGGGGCGCCCTAGATACGCAGTATTTT,CASRNRGALDTQYF
.,TRBJ2-2,TRBV19,few,TGTGCCAGTATCAAGACAGCGTCGAACACCGGGGAGCTGTTTTTT,CASIKTASNTGELFF
.,TRBJ2-7,TRBV30,.,TGTGCCTGGTCCTCCATGTGGGACGGAAGCTCCTACGAGCAGTACTTC,CAWSSMWDGSSYEQYF
.,TRBJ1-1,TRBV28,.,TGTGCCAGCAGTTTAGGGGGTACAAGGGCTGAAGCTTTCTTT,CASSLGGTRAEAFF
.,TRBJ2-1,TRBV4-1,.,TGCGCCAGCAGCCTAGGTGGCCCGTACAATGAGCAGTTCTTC,CASSLGGPYNEQFF
TRBD1,TRBJ1-2,TRBV30,.,TGTGCCTGGAGTGTACCAGGGGGCGGTCTTGGCTACACCTTC,CAWSVPGGGLGYTF
TRBD2,TRBJ2-7,TRBV7-2,.,TGTGCCAGCAGGGGGCTTAGCGGGATCCCCTCCTACGAGCAGTACTTC,CASRGLSGIPSYEQYF
.,TRBJ1-1,TRBV6-1,.,TGTGCCAGCAGTGAAAACGGCAGTTCGAAAGCTTTCTTT,CASSENGSSKAFF
TRBD2,TRBJ2-1,TRBV5-6,.,TGTGCCAGCAGCTTGGGACTAGCGGGGGGTGCCTACAATGAGCAGTTCTTC,CASSLGLAGGAYNEQFF
.,TRBJ1-5,TRBV7-9,.,TGTGCCAGCAGCCGGGCGGGTAGCAATCAGCCCCAGCATTTT,CASSRAGSNQPQHF
.,TRBJ2-2,TRBV6-5,.,TGTGCCAGCAGTTACTCGATGGGACCGAACACCGGGGAGCTGTTTTTT,CASSYSMGPNTGELFF
TRBD2,TRBJ2-5,TRBV7-2,.,TGTGCCAGCAGCTTGGGAGGACTAGCAGAGACCCAGTACTTC,CASSLGGLAETQYF
.,TRBJ1-2,TRBV30,once,TGTGCCCGGAGGTCGGCTAACTATGGCTACACCTTC,CARRSANYGYTF
.,TRBJ1-5,TRBV5-8,.,TGTGCCAGCAGCTCATACTCGGGTAGACATCAGCCCCAGCATTTT,CASSSYSGRHQPQHF
.,TRBJ2-3,TRBV9,.,TGTGCCAGCAGCGTAAAGGCAGGAGCCACAGATACGCAGTATTTT,CASSVKAGATDTQYF
TRBD1,TRBJ2-4,TRBV10-2,.,TGCGCCAGCAGTGAGGACAGGGGGCAGGTTCAGTACTTC,CASSEDRGQVQYF
.,TRBJ1-5,TRBV28,.,TGTGCCAGCAGTTTAGGGAGCAATCAGCCCCAGCATTTT,CASSLGSNQPQHF
.,TRBJ2-7,TRBV5-1,.,TGCGCCAGCAGCTTGGGTGGCGGCTCCTACGAGCAGTACTTC,CASSLGGGSYEQYF
.,TRBJ1-5,TRBV7-8,.,TGTGCCAGCAGCTTAGACTCATCTCCCCAGCATTTT,CASSLDSSPQHF
.,TRBJ1-1,TRBV6-1,.,TGTGCCAGCAGTGCAGGGGCGGGCACTGAAGCTTTCTTT,CASSAGAGTEAFF
TRBD2,TRBJ2-3,TRBV10-3,.,TGTGCCATCTCATCTAGCGGTACTAGCACAGATACGCAGTATTTT,CAISSSGTSTDTQYF
.,TRBJ1-1,TRBV25-1,.,TGTGCCAGCAGGGGGGATTGGAACACTGAAGCTTTCTTT,CASRGDWNTEAFF
.,TRBJ1-1,TRBV7-2,.,TGTGCCAGCAGCTTGCAAGGGGGGTATACTGAAGCTTTCTTT,CASSLQGGYTEAFF
.,TRBJ2-2,TRBV5-4,.,TGTGCCATTTCGGGGCCCGACACCGGGGAGCTGTTTTTT,CAISGPDTGELFF
.,TRBJ1-5,TRBV2,.,TGTGCCAGCACCCCCCAGCTAAGTCAGCCCCAGCATTTT,CASTPQLSQPQHF
.,TRBJ1-2,TRBV29-1,.,TGCAGCGTCTGGTGGAGGGATCCAGACTATGGCTACACCTTC,CSVWWRDPDYGYTF
TRBD1,TRBJ2-7,TRBV7-9,.,TGTGCCAGCACCACCGACAGGGGGTCCTACGAGCAGTACTTC,CASTTDRGSYEQYF
.,TRBJ1-1,TRBV19,.,TGTGCCAGTAGTATGCTCCTGGGAAACACTGAAGCTTTCTTT,CASSMLLGNTEAFF
.,TRBJ1-6,TRBV27,.,TGTGCCAGCAGTTCCGGACAGATGTTTAATTCACCCCTCCACTTT,CASSSGQMFNSPLHF
.,TRBJ2-1,TRBV4-2,once,TGTGCCAGCAGCCAAGACCTTAGCTCCTACAATGAGCAGTTCTTC,CASSQDLSSYNEQFF
.,TRBJ2-2,TRBV5-1,.,TGCGCCAGCAGCTTCATCGTAGCCGGGGAGCTGTTTTTT,CASSFIVAGELFF
.,TRBJ2-4,TRBV27,.,TGTGCCACCCCCCGGGACAAGGACAAGGACATTCAGTACTTC,CATPRDKDKDIQYF
.,TRBJ2-2,TRBV7-2,once,TGTGCCAGCAGCTTAGTCCTTGGACGGGAGCTGTTTTTT,CASSLVLGRELFF
.,TRBJ1-1,TRBV28,.,TGTGCCGTCAGTGGGGGCCGCAGGAACACTGAAGCTTTCTTT,CAVSGGRRNTEAFF
TRBD2,TRBJ2-1,TRBV14,.,TGTGCCAGCAGCCAACAAGGGGGCCTAGCGGGAAGCGATGAGCAGTTCTTC,CASSQQGGLAGSDEQFF
.,TRBJ2-2,TRBV11-2,.,TGTGCCAGCAGCTCCCCCGTGGGGCAGGGCACCGGGGAGCTGTTTTTT,CASSSPVGQGTGELFF
.,TRBJ1-1,TRBV28,.,TGTGCCAGCACCACCGCGCAGGACGGTGAAGCTTTCTTT,CASTTAQDGEAFF
.,TRBJ2-1,TRBV5-1,.,TGCGCCAGCAGCCCGGGACAAAGCTCCTACAATGAGCAGTTCTTC,CASSPGQSSYNEQFF
.,TRBJ1-4,TRBV6-6,.,TGTGCCAGCAGTTACGGCGCAACTAATGAAAAACTGTTTTTT,CASSYGATNEKLFF
.,TRBJ2-2,TRBV27,.,TGTGCCAGCAGTTCTGGTAGCAGCACCGGGGAGCTGTTTTTT,CASSSGSSTGELFF
TRBD1,TRBJ1-6,TRBV7-9,once,TGTGCCAGCAGCTTGACAGGGGAGTCCTATAATTCACCCCTCCACTTT,CASSLTGESYNSPLHF
.,TRBJ1-2,TRBV20-1,once,TGCAGTGCATATAACTATGGCTACACCTTC,CSAYNYGYTF